Listed here is a single TCR beta chain. This specimen comes from a study of radiotherapy plus CTLA-4 blockade in lung cancer. Clones were read by immunoSEQ multiplex PCR, and TCRdb kept only the in-frame ones, dropping some. The table includes about 120,000 clones, about 90% detected once. The sample in question was peripheral blood, obtained from a patient treated with radiotherapy plus ipilimumab. The receptor comes from a human donor with non-small cell lung cancer that progressed on radiotherapy plus ipilimumab.

CDR3: CASAVGGSQGGYTF. The CDR3 region has the DNA TGTGCCAGCGCCGTGGGGGGGTCCCAAGGAGGCTACACCTTC. The rearrangement links TRBV6-1 to TRBJ1-2, with D maybe TRBD1 (5 bases). The CDR3 consists of 14 residues. Germline-derived CDR1 and CDR2 are MNHNS and SASEGT. With 8 bases removed from V and 8 bases from J, the gap between germline ends came to 21 bases.